These 20 T cell receptor beta chains originate from one sample sequenced in a study of OX40 agonist ivuxolimab in advanced cancers. The protocol was immunoSEQ multiplex PCR, while the TCRdb copy is restricted to in-frame clones and leaves out a portion. The sample lists around 75,000 clones; roughly nine tenths were seen once. The specimen was CD4+ or CD8+ T cells sorted from blood, collected in a trial of the OX40 agonist ivuxolimab. These TCRs come from an adult with an advanced solid tumor such as melanoma, head and neck, liver or kidney cancer.

This clone was found a few times. The genes are TRBV20-1 and TRBJ1-2; D unresolved. Trimming removed 2 bases from V and 7 bases from J, with 8 bases in between. The CDR3 contains 11 residues. Germline CDR1 reads DFQATT; CDR2 reads SNEGSKA (reference sequence). This CDR3 is CSARFLSGYTF. For the CDR3, the DNA is TGCAGTGCTAGATTCCTAAGTGGCTACACCTTC.

This clone was detected once. Other DNA sequences in the sample encode the same CDR3. The V and J genes are TRBV7-6 and TRBJ1-1, with 8 bases lining up with TRBD1. The V segment lost 6 bases and the J segment 4 bases; nucleotides outside the gene matches: 13. This CDR3 region has 16 residues. CDR1 SGHVS and CDR2 FNYEAQ come from the germline V gene. The DNA of the CDR3 is TGTGCCAGCAGGCCACCGGGACAGGCGGCGAGCACTGAAGCTTTCTTT. This gives the protein CASRPPGQAASTEAFF.

This chain joins TRBV5-1 and TRBJ1-1; TRBD1 aligns across 7 bases. Germline loops: CDR1 SGHRS, CDR2 YFSETQ. Unmatched junction bases numbered 5, after V lost 3 bases and J lost 0 bases. This CDR3 is 15 amino acids long. CDR3 bases: TGCGCCAGCAGCTCGTTAGGGGGCTTGAACACTGAAGCTTTCTTT. This translates into CASSSLGGLNTEAFF.

This clone occurred once. The chain employs TRBV6-5 and TRBJ1-2; possible D gene TRBD1, 5 bases. The V and J ends lost 6 bases and 2 bases respectively, with 13 bases between them. Looked up from germline, CDR1 is MNHEY and CDR2 is SVGAGI. The CDR3 loop spans 14 amino acids. Here the CDR3 reads CASSRTGTNYGYTF. The CDR3 DNA reads TGTGCCAGCAGCCGTACCGGGACGAACTATGGCTACACCTTC.

Only one count was recorded for this clone. The V call is TRBV7-9, the J call TRBJ1-4; 7 positions agree with TRBD1. CDR1 and CDR2 (germline): SEHNR, FQNEAQ (reference sequence). The CDR3 totals 14 residues. The trim removed 1 base at V and 8 bases at J, leaving 4 bases unmatched. CDR3 sequence reads: CASSLGQGGEKLFF. DNA of the CDR3: TGTGCCAGCAGCTTAGGGCAGGGGGGAGAAAAACTGTTTTTT.

The chain couples TRBV5-6 to TRBJ1-4; 8 nucleotides match TRBD1. V lost 2 bases to trimming and J lost 7 bases; unmatched junction nucleotides: 4. Germline V lookup: CDR1 SGHDT, CDR2 YYEEEE. This CDR3 comprises 14 residues. The CDR3 coding sequence is TGTGCCAGCAGCTTCGACAGGGGCATTGAAAAACTGTTTTTT. The encoded protein is CASSFDRGIEKLFF.

J is TRBJ2-1 and V is TRBV6-1; possible D gene TRBD2, 6 bases. There are 15 residues in the CDR3. V lost 6 bases and J 3 bases, leaving 15 bases between the germline ends. Germline CDR1 and CDR2: MNHNS and SASEGT. In DNA form, the CDR3 reads TGTGCCAGCAGAGGGACGGGAGTTCTCTACAATGAGCAGTTCTTC. It encodes CASRGTGVLYNEQFF.

The rearrangement links TRBV7-2 to TRBJ1-1; TRBD1 matches 7 bases. The CDR3 has 14 residues. Germline V gene sequence: CDR1 SGHTA, CDR2 FQGNSA. V trimming: 8 bases; J trimming: 5 bases; junction bases outside the gene matches: 11. For the CDR3, the DNA is TGTGCCAGCGCGACAGGGTGGTACGAAACTGAAGCTTTCTTT. This sequence encodes CASATGWYETEAFF.

The genes are TRBV6-5 and TRBJ1-2; 7 nucleotides agree with TRBD1. V was pared by 4 bases and J by 1 base, with 9 bases of the junction left unmatched. Germline-derived CDR1 and CDR2 are MNHEY and SVGAGI. This CDR3 contains 16 residues. CDR3 DNA: TGTGCCAGCAGTTCTACGCCGGGACAGTTTAACTATGGCTACACCTTC. This sequence encodes CASSSTPGQFNYGYTF.

The V gene is TRBV19, the J gene TRBJ1-6; 7 nucleotides match TRBD1. From germline, CDR1 is LNHDA and CDR2 SQIVND (reference sequence). CDR3 size: 16 residues. With 8 bases clipped from V and 5 bases from J, the junction kept 12 bases outside the gene matches. Here the CDR3 DNA reads TGTGCCAGTGCTCTACAGGGGTCCCCTCATAATTCACCCCTCCACTTT. Amino acids: CASALQGSPHNSPLHF.

This clone was observed a handful of times. This CDR3 is CASSLQASNQPQHF. CDR3 sequence (DNA): TGTGCCAGCAGTTTACAAGCTAGCAATCAGCCCCAGCATTTT. The chain has TRBV6-6 and TRBJ1-5, with D hard to call. This CDR3 has 14 amino acids. Germline V CDR1 and CDR2: MNHNY, SVGAGI (reference sequence). V was pared by 4 bases and J by 0 bases, with 7 bases between.

The J gene is TRBJ2-3, the V gene TRBV29-1, with no clear D. The CDR3 runs 14 residues. V was trimmed by 7 bases and J by 0 bases, leaving 14 bases between them. The germline CDR1 and CDR2 sequences are SQVTM and ANQGSEA. CDR3 coding DNA: TGCAGCGCCGATGGTGGGTTTAGCACAGATACGCAGTATTTT. Translated: CSADGGFSTDTQYF.

The V gene is TRBV2, the J gene TRBJ2-3; possibly TRBD2 for D (5 bases). Deletions cut 4 bases from V and 1 base from J, with 12 bases between. This CDR3 has 15 residues. In germline, CDR1 is SNHLY, CDR2 FYNNEI. CDR3 protein: CASSVIGSGTDTQYF. CDR3 nucleotide sequence: TGTGCCAGCAGTGTTATAGGGAGTGGCACAGATACGCAGTATTTT.

The chain carries TRBV19 and TRBJ1-5, with D perhaps matching TRBD1 (6 bases). The V end was cut by 6 bases, the J end by 2 bases, with 20 bases between. In germline, CDR1 is LNHDA, CDR2 SQIVND (reference sequence). The CDR3 loop spans 17 amino acids. The CDR3 protein is CASRTGGRWGGNQPQHF. In nucleotides, the CDR3 is TGTGCCAGTAGGACGGGGGGGCGGTGGGGAGGCAATCAGCCCCAGCATTTT. The variable domain in full, completed from reference TRBV19 and TRBJ1-5, reads DGGITQSPKYLFRKEGQNVTLSCEQNLNHDAMYWYRQDPGQGLRLIYYSQIVNDFQKGDIAEGYSVSREKKESFPLTVTSAQKNPTAFYLCASRTGGRWGGNQPQHFGDGTRLSIL.

The chain joins TRBV11-1 to TRBJ1-1, with D unresolved. The germline gives CDR1 SGHAT, CDR2 FQDESV (reference sequence). This CDR3 comprises 11 residues. V lost 4 bases and J 11 bases, leaving 11 bases between the germline ends. CDR3 DNA sequence: TGTGCCAGCAGCTCCGGAGCCGGTGCTTTCTTT. Protein product: CASSSGAGAFF. Filled out from reference TRBV11-1 and TRBJ1-1, the complete variable domain reads EAEVAQSPRYKITEKSQAVAFWCDPISGHATLYWYRQILGQGPELLVQFQDESVVDDSQLPKDRFSAERLKGVDSTLKIQPAELGDSAMYLCASSSGAGAFFGQGTRLTVV.

The rearrangement uses TRBV7-9 and TRBJ1-2, with D uncertain. This CDR3 is built from 16 residues. Trimming pared 1 base from V and 2 bases from J, leaving 14 bases between. Germline V gene lookup returns CDR1 SEHNR and CDR2 FQNEAQ (reference sequence). The chain's CDR3 is CASSLEALGANYGYTF. CDR3 nucleotides: TGTGCCAGCAGCTTAGAGGCCCTCGGCGCGAACTATGGCTACACCTTC.

The chain recombines TRBV5-6 with TRBJ2-7; the match to TRBD1 covers 9 bases. The V gene's germline CDR1 is SGHDT and CDR2 YYEEEE. The CDR3 sequence is 15 residues long. The ends lost 0 bases at V and 2 bases at J; junction bases unmatched: 3. The chain's CDR3 is CASSLAWDRAYEQYF. CDR3 coding DNA: TGTGCCAGCAGCTTGGCTTGGGACAGGGCCTACGAGCAGTACTTC.

The chain has TRBV12-5 and TRBJ2-3; D is unclear. The CDR3 loop spans 15 amino acids. Trimming left V 3 bases short and J 3 bases short, with 13 bases between. The germline V gene has CDR1 LGHNT and CDR2 FRNRAP. The CDR3 DNA follows: TGTGCTAGTGGTTTAGGTGAGGCGGCTACAGATACGCAGTATTTT. This sequence encodes CASGLGEAATDTQYF.

The chain recombines TRBV28 with TRBJ1-5; D call uncertain. Germline V gene data show CDR1 as MDHEN and CDR2 as SYDVKM. The CDR3 loop spans 12 amino acids. The ends were cut back, 8 bases at V and 5 bases at J, with 10 bases in the middle. The CDR3 is CASVRRDQPQHF. CDR3 in DNA: TGTGCCAGCGTCCGGAGGGATCAGCCCCAGCATTTT.

V usage is TRBV5-1 and J usage is TRBJ2-5; TRBD2 aligns across 7 bases. After removal of 7 bases from V and 2 bases from J, the junction contained 11 bases not matched to a gene. The CDR3 runs 15 residues. The germline V gene encodes CDR1 SGHRS and CDR2 YFSETQ. DNA for the CDR3: TGCGCCAGCTTGCCGATGAGCGGGGATCAAGAGACCCAGTACTTC. This gives the protein CASLPMSGDQETQYF.